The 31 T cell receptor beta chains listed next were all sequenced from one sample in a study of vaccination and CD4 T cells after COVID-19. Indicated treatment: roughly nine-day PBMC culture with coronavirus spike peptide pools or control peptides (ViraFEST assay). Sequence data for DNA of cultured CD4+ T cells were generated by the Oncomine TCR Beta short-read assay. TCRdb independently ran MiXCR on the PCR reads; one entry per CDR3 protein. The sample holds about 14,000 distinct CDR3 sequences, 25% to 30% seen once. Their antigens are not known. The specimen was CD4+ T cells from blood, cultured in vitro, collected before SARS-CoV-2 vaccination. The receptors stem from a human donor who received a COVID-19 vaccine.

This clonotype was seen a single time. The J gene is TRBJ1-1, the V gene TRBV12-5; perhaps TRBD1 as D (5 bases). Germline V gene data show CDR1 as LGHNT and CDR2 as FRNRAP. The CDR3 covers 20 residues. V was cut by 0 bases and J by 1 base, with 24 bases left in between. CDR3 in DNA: TGTGCTAGTGGTTTGGTAGAGTTGCTGGACACCCGGAGGGAGAACACTGAAGCTTTCTTT. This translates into CASGLVELLDTRRENTEAFF.

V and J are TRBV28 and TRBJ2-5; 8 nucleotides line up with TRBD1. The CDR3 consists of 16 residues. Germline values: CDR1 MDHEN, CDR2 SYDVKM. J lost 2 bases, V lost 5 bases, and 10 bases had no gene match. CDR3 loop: CASSLPQGALQETQYF. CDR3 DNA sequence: TGTGCCAGCAGTCTACCCCAGGGGGCTCTACAAGAGACCCAGTACTTC.

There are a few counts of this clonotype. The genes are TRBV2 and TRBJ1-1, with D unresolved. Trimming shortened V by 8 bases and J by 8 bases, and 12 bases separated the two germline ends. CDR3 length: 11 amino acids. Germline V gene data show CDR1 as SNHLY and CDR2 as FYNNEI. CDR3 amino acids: CASSQAREAFF. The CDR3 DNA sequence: TGTGCCAGCTCGCAGGCCCGGGAAGCTTTCTTT.

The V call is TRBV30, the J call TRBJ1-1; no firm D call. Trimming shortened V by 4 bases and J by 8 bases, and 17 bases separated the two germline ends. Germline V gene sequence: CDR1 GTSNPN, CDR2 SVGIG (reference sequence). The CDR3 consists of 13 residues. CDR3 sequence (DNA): TGTGCCTGGAATCGGGTTAGGTACGGCGAAGCTTTCTTT. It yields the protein CAWNRVRYGEAFF.

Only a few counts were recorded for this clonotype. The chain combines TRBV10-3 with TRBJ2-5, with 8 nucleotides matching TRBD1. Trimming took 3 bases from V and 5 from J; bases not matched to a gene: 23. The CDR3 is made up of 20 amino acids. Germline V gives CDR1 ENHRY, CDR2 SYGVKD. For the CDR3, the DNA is TGTGCCATCAGTGACTCCGGGACAGGCCTCCCGGTCGTCCTCGCGGAGACCCAGTACTTC. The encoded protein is CAISDSGTGLPVVLAETQYF.

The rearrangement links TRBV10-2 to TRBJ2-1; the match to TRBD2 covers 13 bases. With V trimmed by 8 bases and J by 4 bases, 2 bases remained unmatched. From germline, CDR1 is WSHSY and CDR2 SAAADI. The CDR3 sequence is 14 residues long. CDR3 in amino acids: CASGTSGAYNEQFF. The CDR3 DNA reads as TGCGCCAGCGGGACTAGCGGGGCGTACAATGAGCAGTTCTTC.

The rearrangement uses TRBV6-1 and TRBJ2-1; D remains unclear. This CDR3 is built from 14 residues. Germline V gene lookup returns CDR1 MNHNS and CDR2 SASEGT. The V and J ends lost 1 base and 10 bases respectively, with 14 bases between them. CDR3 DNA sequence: TGTGCCAGCAGTGAAGGTGGACCGCTCCAAGAGCAGTTCTTC. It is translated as CASSEGGPLQEQFF.

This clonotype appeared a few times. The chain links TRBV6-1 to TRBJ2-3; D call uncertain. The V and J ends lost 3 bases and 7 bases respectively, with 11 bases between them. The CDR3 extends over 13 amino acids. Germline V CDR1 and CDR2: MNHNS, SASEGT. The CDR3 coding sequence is TGTGCCAGCAGTGAGAATGGGGAAAATACGCAGTATTTT. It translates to CASSENGENTQYF.

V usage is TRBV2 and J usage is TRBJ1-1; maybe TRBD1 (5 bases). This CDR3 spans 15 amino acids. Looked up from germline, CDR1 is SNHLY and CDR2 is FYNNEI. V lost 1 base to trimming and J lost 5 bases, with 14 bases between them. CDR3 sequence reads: CASSEVGGWGTEAFF. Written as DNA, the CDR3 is TGTGCCAGCAGTGAAGTGGGTGGTTGGGGGACTGAAGCTTTCTTT.

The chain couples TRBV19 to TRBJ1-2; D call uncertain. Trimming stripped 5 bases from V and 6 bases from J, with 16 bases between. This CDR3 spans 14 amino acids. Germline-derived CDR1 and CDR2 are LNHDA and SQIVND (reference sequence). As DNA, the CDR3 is TGTGCCAGTAGTGATAATGTTGGGCCCCATGGCTACACCTTC. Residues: CASSDNVGPHGYTF.

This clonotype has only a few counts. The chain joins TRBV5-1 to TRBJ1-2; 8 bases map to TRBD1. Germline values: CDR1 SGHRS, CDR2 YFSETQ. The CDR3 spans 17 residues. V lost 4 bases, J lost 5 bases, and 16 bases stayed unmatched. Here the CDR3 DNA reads TGCGCCAGCAGCGTAGGCCTGTTTGGGACAGGAGATTATGGCTACACCTTC. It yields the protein CASSVGLFGTGDYGYTF.

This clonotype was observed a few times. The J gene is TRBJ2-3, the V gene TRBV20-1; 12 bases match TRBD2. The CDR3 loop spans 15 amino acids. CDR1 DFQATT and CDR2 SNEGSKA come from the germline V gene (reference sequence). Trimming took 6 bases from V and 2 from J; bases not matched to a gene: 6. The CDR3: CSAATSGGTTDTQYF. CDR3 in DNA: TGCAGTGCCGCGACTAGCGGGGGAACCACAGATACGCAGTATTTT.

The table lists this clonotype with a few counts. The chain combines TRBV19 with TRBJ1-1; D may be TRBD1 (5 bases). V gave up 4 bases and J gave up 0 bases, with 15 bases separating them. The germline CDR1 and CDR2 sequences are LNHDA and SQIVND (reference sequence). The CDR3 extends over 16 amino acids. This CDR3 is CASSTKAGRLNTEAFF. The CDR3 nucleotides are TGTGCCAGTAGTACAAAAGCGGGACGGTTGAACACTGAAGCTTTCTTT.

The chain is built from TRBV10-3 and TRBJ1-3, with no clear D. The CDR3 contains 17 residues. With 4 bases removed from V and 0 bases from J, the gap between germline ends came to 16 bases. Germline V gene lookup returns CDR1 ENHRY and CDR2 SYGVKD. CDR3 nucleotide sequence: TGTGCCATCAGTGTATCGACGGGCTCACACTCTGGAAACACCATATATTTT. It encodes CAISVSTGSHSGNTIYF.

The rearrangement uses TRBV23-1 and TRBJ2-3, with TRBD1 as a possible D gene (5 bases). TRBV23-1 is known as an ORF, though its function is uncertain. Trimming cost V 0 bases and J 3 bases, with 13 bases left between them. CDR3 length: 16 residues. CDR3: CASSQSQGPRTDTQYF. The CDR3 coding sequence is TGCGCCAGCAGTCAATCGCAGGGCCCGCGAACAGATACGCAGTATTTT.

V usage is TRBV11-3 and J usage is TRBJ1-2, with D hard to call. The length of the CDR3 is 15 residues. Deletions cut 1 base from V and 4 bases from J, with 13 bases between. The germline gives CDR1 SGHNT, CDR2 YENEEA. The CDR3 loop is CASSLAGDLFYGYTF. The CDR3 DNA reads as TGTGCCAGCAGCTTAGCCGGGGATCTTTTCTATGGCTACACCTTC.

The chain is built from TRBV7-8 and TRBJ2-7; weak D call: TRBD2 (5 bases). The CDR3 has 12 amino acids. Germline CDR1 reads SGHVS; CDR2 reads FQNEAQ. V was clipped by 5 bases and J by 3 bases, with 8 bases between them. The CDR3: CASSPRGYEQYF. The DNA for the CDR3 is TGTGCCAGCAGCCCCCGGGGCTACGAGCAGTACTTC.

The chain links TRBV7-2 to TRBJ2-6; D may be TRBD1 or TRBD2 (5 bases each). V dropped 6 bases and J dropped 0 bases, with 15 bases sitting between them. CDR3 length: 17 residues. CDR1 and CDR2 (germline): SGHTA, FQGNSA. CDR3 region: CASSYTRGYSGANVLTF. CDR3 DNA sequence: TGTGCCAGCAGTTACACGAGGGGCTACTCTGGGGCCAACGTCCTGACTTTC.

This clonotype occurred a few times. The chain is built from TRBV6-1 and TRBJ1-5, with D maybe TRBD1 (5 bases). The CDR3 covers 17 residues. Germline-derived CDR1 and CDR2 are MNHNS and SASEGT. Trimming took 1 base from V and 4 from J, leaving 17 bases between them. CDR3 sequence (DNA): TGTGCCAGCAGTGAAGGAAGGACAAGGGGTCCGAATCAGCCCCAGCATTTT. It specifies CASSEGRTRGPNQPQHF.

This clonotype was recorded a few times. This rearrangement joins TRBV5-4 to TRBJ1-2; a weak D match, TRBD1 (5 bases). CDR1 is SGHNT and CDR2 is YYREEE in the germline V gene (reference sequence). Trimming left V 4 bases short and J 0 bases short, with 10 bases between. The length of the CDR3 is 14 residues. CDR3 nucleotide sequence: TGTGCCAGCAGCCTTGTGACAGCTAACTATGGCTACACCTTC. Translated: CASSLVTANYGYTF.

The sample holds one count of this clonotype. The CDR3 bases are TGTGCCACAGGACAGGGGGGGGACCACGAGCAGTACTTC. It specifies CATGQGGDHEQYF. V is TRBV10-3 and J is TRBJ2-7, with TRBD1 identical over 10 bases. The CDR3 extends over 13 amino acids. J gave up 5 bases and V 10 bases, and 8 bases lay outside the gene matches. Germline V gene lookup returns CDR1 ENHRY and CDR2 SYGVKD.

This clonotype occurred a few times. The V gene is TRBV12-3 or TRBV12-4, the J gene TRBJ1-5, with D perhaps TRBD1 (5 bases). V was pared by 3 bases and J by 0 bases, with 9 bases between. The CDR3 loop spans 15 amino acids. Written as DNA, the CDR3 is TGTGCCAGCAGTTTGGGGGGAGCTAGCAATCAGCCCCAGCATTTT. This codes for CASSLGGASNQPQHF.

The CDR3 bases are TGCGCCAGCAGCCGACCGCTCAGGGGGAACACTGAAGCTTTCTTT. Translation gives CASSRPLRGNTEAFF. The J gene is TRBJ1-1, the V gene TRBV4-1; a possible D gene is TRBD1 (6 bases). Germline V gene sequence: CDR1 MGHRA, CDR2 YSYEKL. CDR3 length: 15 residues. Trimming removed 4 bases from V and 1 base from J, with 13 bases in between.

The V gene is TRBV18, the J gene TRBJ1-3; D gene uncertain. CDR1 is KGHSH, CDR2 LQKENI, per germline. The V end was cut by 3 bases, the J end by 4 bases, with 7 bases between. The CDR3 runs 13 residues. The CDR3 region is CASSPGSGNTIYF. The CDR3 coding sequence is TGTGCCAGCTCACCCGGGTCCGGAAACACCATATATTTT.

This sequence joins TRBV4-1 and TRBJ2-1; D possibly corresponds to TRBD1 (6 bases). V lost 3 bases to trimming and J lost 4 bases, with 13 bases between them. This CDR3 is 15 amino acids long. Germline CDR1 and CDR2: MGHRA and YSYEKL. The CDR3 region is CASSQTTGAYNEQFF. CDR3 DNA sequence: TGCGCCAGCAGCCAGACGACAGGCGCGTACAATGAGCAGTTCTTC.

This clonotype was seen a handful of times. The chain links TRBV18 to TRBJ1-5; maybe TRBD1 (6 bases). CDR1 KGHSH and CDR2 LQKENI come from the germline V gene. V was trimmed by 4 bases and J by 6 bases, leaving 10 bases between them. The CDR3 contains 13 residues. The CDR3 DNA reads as TGTGCCAGCTCACAGGGGGAGGGTCAGCCCCAGCATTTT. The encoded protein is CASSQGEGQPQHF.

The CDR3 DNA sequence: TGTGCCAGCAGCGTAGCAGTAGTAAATGAGCAGTTCTTC. Its translation is CASSVAVVNEQFF. The chain has TRBV9 and TRBJ2-1, with no clear D. The CDR3 extends over 13 amino acids. V was cut by 0 bases and J by 7 bases, with 8 bases left in between. Germline V gene sequence: CDR1 SGDLS, CDR2 YYNGEE.

As DNA, the CDR3 is TGCAGCGTTGATGATGAACGGGGGTTTGGTGGCTACACCTTC. Amino acids: CSVDDERGFGGYTF. V is TRBV29-1 and J is TRBJ1-2, with D maybe TRBD1 (5 bases). The V gene lost 3 bases and the J gene lost 7 bases, with 18 bases spanning the gap. The germline CDR1 and CDR2 sequences are SQVTM and ANQGSEA. This CDR3 spans 14 amino acids.

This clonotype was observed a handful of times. CDR3 DNA sequence: TGTGCCATCAGCACGACAAATCTTAGGACGGGAGGGACTAACTATGGCTACACCTTC. It is translated as CAISTTNLRTGGTNYGYTF. The chain combines TRBV10-3 with TRBJ1-2; no firm D call. Germline lookup yields CDR1 ENHRY and CDR2 SYGVKD. CDR3 size: 19 residues. V was pared by 6 bases and J by 0 bases, with 26 bases between.

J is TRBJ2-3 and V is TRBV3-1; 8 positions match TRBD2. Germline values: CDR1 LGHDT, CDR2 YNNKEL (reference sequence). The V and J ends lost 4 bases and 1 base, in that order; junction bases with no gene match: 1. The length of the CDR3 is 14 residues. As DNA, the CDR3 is TGTGCCAGCAGCCGTAGCGGGGGCACAGATACGCAGTATTTT. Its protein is CASSRSGGTDTQYF.

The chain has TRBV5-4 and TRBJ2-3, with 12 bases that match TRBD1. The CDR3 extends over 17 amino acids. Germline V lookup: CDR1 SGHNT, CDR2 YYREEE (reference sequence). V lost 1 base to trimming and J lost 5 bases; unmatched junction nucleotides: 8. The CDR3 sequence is CASSLYMGQGAVDTQYF. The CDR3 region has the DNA TGTGCCAGCAGCTTGTATATGGGACAGGGGGCCGTAGATACGCAGTATTTT.